This is a list of T cell receptor beta chains from one sample in a study of cytomegalovirus exposure and HLA in healthy donors. Generated by immunoSEQ multiplex PCR, the TCRdb table keeps only in-frame clones and is missing some. The sample gives around 200,000 clones, about 85% of which show up once; about 10% is in the top ten. The material sequenced was PBMCs. These receptors originate from a woman aged 45 to 65 in good health and CMV-seropositive. The CDR3 runs from the conserved cysteine through the conserved F or W. Each record gives: CDR3 length, D gene, V gene, J gene, clone size, CDR3 DNA, CDR3 protein. D genes are given only for firm matches. Some rows have no size entry. The others give once, few or many, or a class for an expanded clone.

14	.	TRBV4-1	TRBJ1-2	.	TGCGCCAGCAGCCACCCTCAGGGCAGCTATGGCTACACCTTC	CASSHPQGSYGYTF
12	.	TRBV4-3	TRBJ2-4	once	TGCGCCAGCAGCCAAGATCAGGGCCGCCAGTACTTC	CASSQDQGRQYF
17	.	TRBV6-1	TRBJ2-3	.	TGTGCCAGCAGTGAAGGAATAGCCCTAAGTGGCACAGATACGCAGTATTTT	CASSEGIALSGTDTQYF
13	.	TRBV6-5	TRBJ1-1	.	TGTGCCAGCAGGTCACAGGTGGACACTGAAGCTTTCTTT	CASRSQVDTEAFF
14	.	TRBV28	TRBJ1-1	.	TGTGCCAGCAGTTCCGATGCCGGGGTGACTGAAGCTTTCTTT	CASSSDAGVTEAFF
17	TRBD2	TRBV5-8	TRBJ2-3	.	TGTGCCAGCAGCTTTACTAGCGGGGGGGAGATCACAGATACGCAGTATTTT	CASSFTSGGEITDTQYF
14	TRBD1	TRBV11-2	TRBJ1-1	.	TGTGCCAGCAGCCCCGGGACAGGGAGGACTGAAGCTTTCTTT	CASSPGTGRTEAFF
16	TRBD1	TRBV19	TRBJ2-3	.	TGTGCCAGTAGTATGTGGACAGGGACTAGCACAGATACGCAGTATTTT	CASSMWTGTSTDTQYF
16	.	TRBV5-1	TRBJ2-7	.	TGCGCCAGCAGCTCGGCCTTTTGGCAGGGAGGCTACGAGCAGTACTTC	CASSSAFWQGGYEQYF
15	TRBD1	TRBV9	TRBJ1-5	.	TGTGCCAGCAGTCCTGGACAGGATAGCAATCAGCCCCAGCATTTT	CASSPGQDSNQPQHF
15	.	TRBV7-3	TRBJ2-2	few	TGTGCCAGCAGCTTAGATAGCGGAGACACCGGGGAGCTGTTTTTT	CASSLDSGDTGELFF
15	.	TRBV5-5	TRBJ1-4	.	TGTGCCAGCAGCTTGAATAGGGGAACTAATGAAAAACTGTTTTTT	CASSLNRGTNEKLFF
15	.	TRBV27	TRBJ1-1	.	TGTGCCAGCAGTTTGGGGCCGCCGGTGAACACTGAAGCTTTCTTT	CASSLGPPVNTEAFF
15	TRBD1	TRBV5-1	TRBJ2-3	.	TGCGCCAGCAGCCTAGGACAGGGGTGGACAGATACGCAGTATTTT	CASSLGQGWTDTQYF
12	.	TRBV2	TRBJ2-7	.	TGTGCCAGCAGTTTGCTGGACTACGAGCAGTACTTC	CASSLLDYEQYF
15	.	TRBV4-3	TRBJ2-5	once	TGCGCCAGCAGCCAAGATCTTAACAGGGCGAAGACCCAGTACTTC	CASSQDLNRAKTQYF
16	.	TRBV18	TRBJ2-7	.	TGTGCCAGCTCACCCCAGGGTTCAGGGATGGCCTACGAGCAGTACTTC	CASSPQGSGMAYEQYF
14	.	TRBV28	TRBJ1-3	.	TGTGCCAGCAGGGGCCAAGACTCTGGAAACACCATATATTTT	CASRGQDSGNTIYF
13	TRBD1	TRBV29-1	TRBJ1-2	.	TGCAGCGTCCTTACGGGACAGGGGTTTGGCTACACCTTC	CSVLTGQGFGYTF
16	TRBD1	TRBV6-5	TRBJ1-1	.	TGTGCCAGCAGTTACTCCTGGACAGGTATGAACACTGAAGCTTTCTTT	CASSYSWTGMNTEAFF